These 21 T cell receptor beta chains came from one sample sequenced in a study of blood T cell repertoires in COVID-19. Profiling relied on immunoSEQ multiplex PCR, and the TCRdb table lists in-frame clones only, not all of them. Of fewer than 600,000 clones listed, approximately 89% are singletons. The sequencing sample was made of peripheral blood. These TCRs come from a young man with COVID-19, enrolled during active disease.

The chain has TRBV29-1 and TRBJ2-4; 9 bases agree with TRBD2. CDR1 SQVTM and CDR2 ANQGSEA come from the germline V gene. The length of the CDR3 is 13 residues. Trimming removed 4 bases from V and 8 bases from J; junction bases left unmatched: 6. Written as DNA, the CDR3 is TGCAGCGTTGGGACTAGCGCGAGGGACATTCAGTACTTC. Its protein is CSVGTSARDIQYF.

The chain links TRBV23-1 to TRBJ2-4; D might be TRBD1 (5 bases). TRBV23-1 is annotated as an ORF whose role is uncertain. This CDR3 comprises 16 residues. V lost 8 bases and J lost 8, with 25 bases in between. Here the CDR3 reads CASPLTSRALGHIQYF. For the CDR3, the DNA is TGCGCCAGCCCCCTTACATCACGAGCCTTGGGGCACATTCAGTACTTC.

The chain has TRBV6-6 and TRBJ2-2; 14 positions match TRBD2. J gave up 6 bases and V 5 bases, and 5 bases lay outside the gene matches. This CDR3 has 16 residues. Germline V gives CDR1 MNHNY, CDR2 SVGAGI (reference sequence). The DNA of the CDR3 is TGTGCCAGCAGTCTTGGGACTAGCGGGGGCCCCGGGGAGCTGTTTTTT. As protein: CASSLGTSGGPGELFF.

CDR3 protein: CASGGTGRDTQYF. Here the CDR3 DNA reads TGTGCCAGTGGGGGGACAGGGAGAGATACGCAGTATTTT. J is TRBJ2-3 and V is TRBV19, with TRBD1 identical over 9 bases. This CDR3 is 13 amino acids long. Trimming cost V 8 bases and J 5 bases; bases outside gene matches: 5. In germline, CDR1 is LNHDA, CDR2 SQIVND (reference sequence).

The chain joins TRBV18 to TRBJ2-3; 11 nucleotides agree with TRBD2. Looked up from germline, CDR1 is KGHSH and CDR2 is LQKENI. With 6 bases clipped from V and 3 bases from J, the junction kept 2 bases outside the gene matches. This CDR3 spans 14 amino acids. The chain's CDR3 is CASSGLAGTDTQYF. The CDR3 nucleotides read TGTGCCAGCTCTGGACTAGCGGGTACAGATACGCAGTATTTT.

J is TRBJ2-5 and V is TRBV7-9; 9 bases fit TRBD2. This CDR3 comprises 15 residues. V was pared by 0 bases and J by 1 base, with 0 bases of the junction left unmatched. Per the germline V gene, CDR1 is SEHNR and CDR2 is FQNEAQ (reference sequence). The CDR3 DNA follows: TGTGCCAGCAGCTTAGCAGCGGGGGGCCAAGAGACCCAGTACTTC. Its protein is CASSLAAGGQETQYF.

As concerns this clone: Additional DNA sequences in this sample encode the identical CDR3. The gene calls are TRBV19 and TRBJ2-7, with 10 positions matching TRBD2. The V gene end was trimmed by 8 bases and the J gene end by 7 bases; junction bases not matched to a gene: 11. The V gene's germline CDR1 is LNHDA and CDR2 SQIVND (reference sequence). CDR3 size: 14 residues. This chain's CDR3 is CASSSLAGGGEQYF. Written as DNA, the CDR3 is TGTGCCAGTTCCAGCTTAGCGGGAGGCGGAGAGCAGTACTTC. The complete variable domain, with remaining parts taken from reference TRBV19 and TRBJ2-7, reads DGGITQSPKYLFRKEGQNVTLSCEQNLNHDAMYWYRQDPGQGLRLIYYSQIVNDFQKGDIAEGYSVSREKKESFPLTVTSAQKNPTAFYLCASSSLAGGGEQYFGPGTRLTVT.

This chain links TRBV12-5 with TRBJ1-1; TRBD1 aligns across 10 bases. CDR3 length: 16 residues. Trimming took 4 bases from V and 1 from J; bases not matched to a gene: 6. CDR1 is LGHNT, CDR2 FRNRAP, per germline. The CDR3 sequence is CASGWGTGARNTEAFF. CDR3 DNA: TGTGCTAGTGGTTGGGGGACAGGGGCGAGGAACACTGAAGCTTTCTTT.

The chain recombines TRBV6-4 with TRBJ1-2; D might be TRBD1 (6 bases). Per germline, CDR1 MRHNA and CDR2 SNTAGT. The length of the CDR3 is 15 residues. The ends were cut back, 8 bases at V and 3 bases at J, with 19 bases in the middle. As DNA, the CDR3 is TGTGCCAGCTCCCCTCGAAGGAACAGGGACTATGGCTACACCTTC. This gives the protein CASSPRRNRDYGYTF.

The rearrangement links TRBV28 to TRBJ1-2; D possibly corresponds to TRBD1 (6 bases). The CDR3 spans 14 residues. V shed 2 bases and J shed 5 bases, with 12 bases lying between them. From germline, CDR1 is MDHEN and CDR2 SYDVKM. The DNA of the CDR3 is TGTGCCAGCAGTTTAGGGGCAGGGGTTTATGGCTACACCTTC. Translated: CASSLGAGVYGYTF.

This rearrangement joins TRBV27 to TRBJ2-5; D is undetermined. Germline V lookup: CDR1 MNHEY, CDR2 SMNVEV (reference sequence). The CDR3 runs 12 residues. V shed 4 bases and J shed 4 bases, with 7 bases lying between them. The CDR3 nucleotides are TGTGCCAGCAGTTCGCGGCGAGAGACCCAGTACTTC. Translated, it gives CASSSRRETQYF.

This sequence joins TRBV3-1 (or the pseudogene TRBV3-2) and TRBJ1-3; unclear D gene. V was cut by 0 bases and J by 0 bases, with 9 bases left in between. The CDR3 has 16 amino acids. Looked up from germline, CDR1 is LGHDT and CDR2 is YNNKEL (reference sequence). The DNA of the CDR3 is TGTGCCAGCAGCCAAGATCCGGGGAGCTCTGGAAACACCATATATTTT. The encoded protein is CASSQDPGSSGNTIYF.

The CDR3, as DNA: TGTGCCAGCAGCCAGGGGTATGGCTACACCTTC. It translates to CASSQGYGYTF. V usage is TRBV6-2 or TRBV6-3 and J usage is TRBJ1-2, with D possibly matching TRBD1 (6 bases). The CDR3 consists of 11 residues. V was trimmed by 6 bases and J by 5 bases, leaving 7 bases between them. The germline V gene encodes CDR1 MNHEY and CDR2 SVGEGT.

The CDR3 reads CASSPAGNPQYF. The CDR3, as DNA: TGCGCCAGCAGCCCCGCGGGTAATCCGCAGTATTTT. This chain connects TRBV5-1 to TRBJ2-3; maybe TRBD2 (5 bases). Germline-derived CDR1 and CDR2 are SGHRS and YFSETQ. V gave up 4 bases and J gave up 10 bases, with 13 bases separating them. The CDR3 loop spans 12 amino acids.

The chain has TRBV5-4 and TRBJ2-5; 9 nucleotides match TRBD2. From germline, CDR1 is SGHNT and CDR2 YYREEE (reference sequence). J gave up 2 bases and V 2 bases, and 16 bases lay outside the gene matches. The CDR3 runs to 19 residues. This chain's CDR3 is CASSLTGRAGGFAQETQYF. In DNA form, the CDR3 reads TGTGCCAGCAGCTTAACGGGGCGAGCGGGGGGATTCGCACAAGAGACCCAGTACTTC.

The gene calls are TRBV7-9 and TRBJ2-1, with D possibly TRBD2 on 6 matching bases. Germline V gives CDR1 SEHNR, CDR2 FQNEAQ (reference sequence). The CDR3 extends over 15 amino acids. Trimming removed 3 bases from V and 4 bases from J, with 13 bases in between. CDR3 in DNA: TGTGCCAGCAGCTTGCGGGGTGCAAATTACAATGAGCAGTTCTTC. This encodes CASSLRGANYNEQFF. Based on the CDR3 plus reference TRBV7-9 and TRBJ2-1, the full variable domain is DTGVSQNPRHKITKRGQNVTFRCDPISEHNRLYWYRQTLGQGPEFLTYFQNEAQLEKSRLLSDRFSAERPKGSFSTLEIQRTEQGDSAMYLCASSLRGANYNEQFFGPGTRLTVL.

This clone appeared a few times. The chain employs TRBV30 and TRBJ2-3; D remains unclear. This CDR3 has 11 residues. Germline values: CDR1 GTSNPN, CDR2 SVGIG (reference sequence). Trimming cost V 2 bases and J 4 bases, with 4 bases left between them. CDR3 region: CAWSHSDTQYF. The CDR3 DNA reads as TGTGCCTGGAGTCACTCAGATACGCAGTATTTT.

The chain uses TRBV6-5 and TRBJ1-4; maybe TRBD1 (6 bases). Deletions cut 6 bases from V and 3 bases from J, with 14 bases between. This CDR3 has 15 residues. Germline V gene lookup returns CDR1 MNHEY and CDR2 SVGAGI. The CDR3: CASRLGPGANEKLFF. The CDR3 DNA sequence: TGTGCCAGCAGGCTAGGCCCAGGGGCTAATGAAAAACTGTTTTTT.

The gene calls are TRBV24-1 and TRBJ1-2; tentatively, D is TRBD1 (5 bases). The V gene's germline CDR1 is KGHDR and CDR2 SFDVKD. Trimming removed 1 base from V and 0 bases from J, with 14 bases in between. The CDR3 sequence is 17 residues long. CDR3 in amino acids: CATSDFPRGDANYGYTF. CDR3 sequence (DNA): TGTGCCACCAGTGATTTCCCTCGGGGGGATGCTAACTATGGCTACACCTTC.

This clone was detected only a few times. The chain links TRBV9 to TRBJ2-1; 12 nucleotides align to TRBD2. Germline-derived CDR1 and CDR2 are SGDLS and YYNGEE. This CDR3 spans 16 amino acids. V was clipped by 3 bases and J by 4 bases; unmatched bases: 5. For the CDR3, the DNA is TGTGCCAGCAGCGCACTAGGACTAGCGGGATACAATGAGCAGTTCTTC. It yields the protein CASSALGLAGYNEQFF.

The DNA of the CDR3 is TGTGCCAGCAGTCCTTCCTGGCCATCTCGAGAGACCCAGTACTTC. Translation gives CASSPSWPSRETQYF. The gene calls are TRBV6-5 and TRBJ2-5, with unresolved D. The CDR3 loop spans 15 amino acids. The V end lost 5 bases, the J end lost 4 bases, and 17 bases lay between the germline ends. Germline CDR1 MNHEY, CDR2 SVGAGI.